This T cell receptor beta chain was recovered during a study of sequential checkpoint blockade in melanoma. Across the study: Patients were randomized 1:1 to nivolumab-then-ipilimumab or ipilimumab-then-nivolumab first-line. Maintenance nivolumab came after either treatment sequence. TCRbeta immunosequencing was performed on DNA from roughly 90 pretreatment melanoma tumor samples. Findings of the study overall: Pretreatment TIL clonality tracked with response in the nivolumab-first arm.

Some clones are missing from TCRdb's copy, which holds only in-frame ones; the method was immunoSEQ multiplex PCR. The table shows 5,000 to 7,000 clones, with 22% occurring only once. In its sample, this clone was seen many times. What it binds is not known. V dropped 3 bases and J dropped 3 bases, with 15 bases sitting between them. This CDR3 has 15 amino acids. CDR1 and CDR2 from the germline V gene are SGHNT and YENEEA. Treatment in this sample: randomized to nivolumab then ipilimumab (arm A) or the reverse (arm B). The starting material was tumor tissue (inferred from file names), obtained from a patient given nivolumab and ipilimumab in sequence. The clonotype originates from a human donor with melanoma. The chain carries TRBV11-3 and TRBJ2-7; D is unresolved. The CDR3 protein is CASSLSFLGNYEQYF. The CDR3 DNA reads TGTGCCAGCAGCTTGTCGTTTCTGGGGAACTACGAGCAGTACTTC.